This is a list of T cell receptor beta chains from one sample in a study of blood T cell repertoires in COVID-19. Sequenced by immunoSEQ multiplex PCR; TCRdb stores in-frame clones only, minus some. Altogether about 66,000 clones are present, just under 80% being singletons, with the ten largest covering about a tenth. The specimen was peripheral blood. The receptors were gathered from a human donor in a cohort sampled during active COVID-19. Both conserved end residues are part of each CDR3. A D gene is named only where the DNA matches it firmly. Not every row has a clone size; where given, it reads once, few, many or a size class.

J	D	V	size	CDR3	DNA
TRBJ1-1	.	TRBV21-1	.	CASSSHRSVNTEAFF	TGTGCCAGCAGCAGTCACAGGTCAGTGAACACTGAAGCTTTCTTT
TRBJ2-2	TRBD1	TRBV7-8	.	CASSKDRADTGELFF	TGTGCCAGCAGCAAGGACAGGGCGGACACCGGGGAGCTGTTTTTT
TRBJ2-1	.	TRBV6-2/TRBV6-3	.	CASSYRPRGFGEQFF	TGTGCCAGCAGTTACAGACCTAGGGGGTTTGGTGAGCAGTTCTTC
TRBJ2-7	.	TRBV5-1	once	CASSFGQEQYF	TGCGCCAGCAGCTTTGGACAGGAGCAGTACTTC
TRBJ1-2	.	TRBV12-3/TRBV12-4	.	CASSLGQISGYTF	TGTGCCAGCAGTTTAGGACAAATTAGTGGCTACACCTTC
TRBJ2-6	.	TRBV20-1	.	CSASTGLGGANVLTF	TGCAGTGCTAGTACAGGGCTCGGCGGGGCCAACGTCCTGACTTTC
TRBJ2-7	.	TRBV10-3	once	CAISGAGSAYEQYF	TGTGCCATCAGTGGTGCGGGTTCTGCCTACGAGCAGTACTTC
TRBJ2-5	TRBD1	TRBV23-1	.	CASSQFLQGFQETQYF	TGCGCCAGCAGTCAATTCTTACAGGGGTTCCAAGAGACCCAGTACTTC
TRBJ2-7	TRBD1	TRBV27	many	CASSLGTGSEQYF	TGTGCCAGCAGTCTAGGGACAGGCTCCGAGCAGTACTTC
TRBJ2-3	.	TRBV11-2	.	CASSSLGTYTDTQYF	TGTGCCAGCAGCTCCCTCGGGACATACACAGATACGCAGTATTTT
TRBJ2-2	TRBD1	TRBV6-2/TRBV6-3	.	CASSYSWDRVNTGELFF	TGTGCCAGCAGTTACTCGTGGGACAGGGTAAACACCGGGGAGCTGTTTTTT
TRBJ1-6	.	TRBV3-1/TRBV3-2	.	CASSHRTNPLHF	TGTGCCAGCAGCCATAGGACAAACCCCCTCCACTTT
TRBJ1-5	TRBD1	TRBV2	.	CASSVGGDGQPQHF	TGTGCCAGCAGTGTAGGGGGCGACGGTCAGCCCCAGCATTTT
TRBJ2-7	.	TRBV28	.	CASSLRDSTYEQYF	TGTGCCAGCAGTTTGAGGGACTCAACCTACGAGCAGTACTTC
TRBJ1-1	.	TRBV5-6	.	CASSLITGEAFF	TGTGCCAGCAGCTTAATTACAGGTGAAGCTTTCTTT
TRBJ2-7	TRBD1	TRBV5-6	few	CASSKALTGVEWAAPEQYF	TGTGCCAGCAGCAAGGCGCTGACAGGGGTGGAGTGGGCCGCCCCCGAGCAGTACTTC
TRBJ2-7	.	TRBV28	.	CASSTRLKSSYEQYF	TGTGCCAGCAGTACCAGACTCAAGAGCTCCTACGAGCAGTACTTC
TRBJ2-2	.	TRBV24-1	.	CATSDFGRGDTGELFF	TGTGCCACCAGTGATTTCGGCAGGGGCGACACCGGGGAGCTGTTTTTT
TRBJ2-7	TRBD2	TRBV6-2/TRBV6-3	.	CASSYTGLAGASLYEQYF	TGTGCCAGCAGTTACACAGGACTAGCGGGAGCCAGTCTTTACGAGCAGTACTTC
TRBJ2-5	.	TRBV9	.	CASSVGRGWETQYF	TGTGCCAGCAGCGTAGGTAGAGGGTGGGAGACCCAGTACTTC
TRBJ2-7	.	TRBV28	.	CASSLGGAQPYEQYF	TGTGCCAGCAGCTTGGGCGGGGCCCAACCCTACGAGCAGTACTTC
TRBJ2-2	TRBD2	TRBV7-3	few	CASSFSGREAGELFF	TGTGCCAGCAGCTTTAGCGGGAGAGAGGCCGGGGAGCTGTTTTTT
TRBJ1-2	TRBD1	TRBV6-2/TRBV6-3	once	CASSTGTGGEYGYTF	TGTGCCAGCAGTACCGGGACAGGGGGCGAATATGGCTACACCTTC
TRBJ2-7	TRBD1	TRBV5-1	few	CASSHRDREVEQYF	TGCGCCAGCAGCCACCGGGACAGGGAGGTGGAGCAGTACTTC
TRBJ2-7	.	TRBV5-5	.	CASSLAPDSSYEQYF	TGTGCCAGCAGCTTGGCCCCTGACTCCTCCTACGAGCAGTACTTC
TRBJ1-4	TRBD1	TRBV5-5	.	CASSSTGAFEKLFF	TGTGCCAGCAGCTCGACAGGGGCGTTTGAAAAACTGTTTTTT
TRBJ2-5	TRBD2	TRBV11-2	.	CASSWGPGGPQETQYF	TGTGCCAGCAGCTGGGGTCCGGGAGGGCCCCAAGAGACCCAGTACTTC
TRBJ1-6	TRBD1	TRBV6-5	.	CASSHRGADSPLHF	TGTGCCAGCAGTCACAGGGGAGCCGATTCACCCCTCCACTTT
TRBJ2-2	.	TRBV7-9	once	CASSLARGANTGELFF	TGTGCCAGCAGCTTAGCCCGGGGTGCCAACACCGGGGAGCTGTTTTTT
TRBJ2-3	TRBD2	TRBV7-2	.	CASSRGGTPDTQYF	TGTGCCAGCAGCCGGGGGGGGACACCAGATACGCAGTATTTT
TRBJ1-1	TRBD1	TRBV27	.	CASSFWGTGTGGTEAFF	TGTGCCAGCAGTTTTTGGGGTACAGGGACAGGGGGCACTGAAGCTTTCTTT
TRBJ1-5	TRBD1	TRBV29-1	.	CSVGTVDSNQPQHF	TGCAGCGTCGGGACAGTGGATAGCAATCAGCCCCAGCATTTT
TRBJ2-7	.	TRBV9	few	CASSVGWLAYEQYF	TGTGCCAGCAGCGTAGGGTGGCTAGCTTACGAGCAGTACTTC
TRBJ1-4	TRBD1	TRBV5-1	once	CASSGQGANEKLFF	TGCGCCAGCAGCGGACAGGGGGCGAATGAAAAACTGTTTTTT
TRBJ2-7	.	TRBV10-1	.	CASSNRQSYEQYF	TGCGCCAGCAGCAACCGACAGTCCTACGAGCAGTACTTC
TRBJ2-7	TRBD1	TRBV30	.	CAFRTGGSYEQYF	TGTGCCTTTCGGACAGGGGGGTCCTACGAGCAGTACTTC